One and the same sample provided the 11 T cell receptor beta chains below, sequenced in a study of T cells in women clearing cervical HPV infection. Data came from immunoSEQ multiplex PCR; TCRdb stores just in-frame clones and leaves some out. In all, the sample yields 30,000 or so clones. The sample consisted of blood buffy coat. These receptors all come from a woman aged 18 to 75 with a cervical HPV16 infection that either progressed to CIN3+ or cleared (not recorded which).

Concerning this clone itself: Read coverage stops 3 residues before the CDR3 terminus; the germline J gene supplies the remainder. J is TRBJ1-2 and V is TRBV6-2 or TRBV6-3; the match to TRBD1 covers 7 bases. The germline CDR1 and CDR2 sequences are MNHEY and SVGEGT. This CDR3 has 14 amino acids. CDR3 sequence reads: CASSQPGQTYDYTF. Incomplete CDR3 DNA: TGTGCCAGCAGTCAACCGGGACAGACCTACGAC.

In the case of this clone: The CDR3 end falls 3 residues outside the read, so it is completed with the germline J gene. Different DNA sequences within this sample yield the same CDR3. The chain is built from TRBV5-1 and TRBJ2-3, with TRBD1 matching over 7 bases. Germline loops: CDR1 SGHRS, CDR2 YFSETQ. This CDR3 contains 14 residues. CDR3 DNA, as far as it was read: TGCGCCAGCAGCTCCAAAACAGGGGTAGAGACG. It encodes CASSSKTGVET. The whole CDR3 protein is CASSSKTGVETQYF.

Points on this clone: The CDR3 end is not reached by the read, which stops 3 residues before it; the germline J gene fills it in. The rearrangement joins TRBV29-1 to TRBJ1-2; a possible D gene is TRBD1 (6 bases). CDR3 length: 12 residues. V was cut by 3 bases and J by 3 bases, with 8 bases left in between. The germline CDR1 and CDR2 sequences are SQVTM and ANQGSEA. CDR3 DNA (partial): TGCAGCGTTGATGAGGGGGACTATGGC. Protein product: CSVDEGDYG. Given in full, the CDR3 is CSVDEGDYGYTF.

On this clone: From the germline J gene comes the end of the CDR3, since the read stops 3 residues before it. The rearrangement links TRBV5-4 to TRBJ1-4; possibly TRBD1 for D (5 bases). Germline CDR1 and CDR2: SGHNT and YYREEE (reference sequence). Trimming stripped 1 base from V and 8 bases from J, with 15 bases between. CDR3 size: 15 residues. The CDR3 loop is CASSLSQGKGEKLFF. CDR3 bases read: TGTGCCAGCAGCTTGTCTCAGGGAAAGGGGGAAAAA.

Remarks on this clone: The CDR3 is cut off 3 residues early in the read; its end comes from the germline J gene. V gene TRBV29-1 combines with J gene TRBJ1-1; maybe TRBD1 (5 bases). Germline assignment: CDR1 SQVTM and CDR2 ANQGSEA. The CDR3 contains 13 residues. The germline V and J ends were trimmed by 6 bases and 1 base, with 12 bases remaining between them. The CDR3 sequence: CSVLTGQNTEAFF. The sequenced CDR3 bases are TGCAGCGTACTTACAGGACAGAACACTGAA.

Comments on this clone: The read stops 3 residues short of the end of the CDR3; the missing end is completed from the germline J gene. V gene TRBV7-9 combines with J gene TRBJ1-5; 8 bases are shared with TRBD1. Per the germline V gene, CDR1 is SEHNR and CDR2 is FQNEAQ (reference sequence). The CDR3 is 14 amino acids. The V gene end was trimmed by 4 bases and the J gene end by 7 bases; junction bases not matched to a gene: 6. This CDR3 reads CASSSTGVDQPQHF. The part of the CDR3 DNA that was read is TGTGCCAGCAGCTCGACAGGGGTTGACCAGCCC.

A word on this clone: The read is 3 residues too short to cover the CDR3 end, so that end is filled in from the germline J gene. The gene calls are TRBV7-9 and TRBJ1-2; D gene uncertain. There are 15 residues in the CDR3. Germline CDR1 and CDR2: SEHNR and FQNEAQ (reference sequence). V lost 6 bases and J 0 bases, leaving 14 bases between the germline ends. CDR3 DNA (partial): TGTGCCAGCAGTCAGACAAACAGAGCTAACTATGGC. Its translation is CASSQTNRANYG. The whole CDR3 reads CASSQTNRANYGYTF.

A word on this clone: From the germline J gene comes the end of the CDR3, since the read stops 3 residues before it. This chain joins TRBV7-6 and TRBJ1-2; no reliable D call. The CDR3 extends over 16 amino acids. CDR1 is SGHVS and CDR2 is FNYEAQ in the germline V gene. The CDR3 DNA, read in part, is TGTGCCAGCAGCCGCATGGGTAGTGGTAACACAGATACC. Translating it yields CASSRMGSGNTDT. The CDR3 as a whole reads CASSRMGSGNTDTYTF.

Worth noting for this clone: The read halts 3 residues ahead of the CDR3 end, with the missing end drawn from the germline J gene. The chain uses TRBV10-2 and TRBJ2-4, with a weak D call TRBD1 (6 bases). Germline assignment: CDR1 WSHSY and CDR2 SAAADI. This CDR3 is built from 13 residues. The CDR3 bases that were read are TGCGCCAGCAGTGGGACAGCAGGTCAGCCT. It codes for CASSGTAGQP. In full, the CDR3 reads CASSGTAGQPQYF.

Concerning this clone itself: Read coverage stops 3 residues before the CDR3 terminus; the germline J gene supplies the remainder. This sequence joins TRBV6-2 or TRBV6-3 and TRBJ2-3; possibly TRBD2 for D (6 bases). V was clipped by 4 bases and J by 1 base, with 18 bases between them. Germline CDR1 is MNHEY and CDR2 is SVGEGT. This CDR3 is built from 17 residues. The sequenced part of the CDR3 DNA is TGTGCCAGCAGTTTCGGACTATACCCACCTGGCACAGATACG. Protein: CASSFGLYPPGTDT. The CDR3 in its entirety is CASSFGLYPPGTDTQYF.

In the case of this clone: With the read ending 3 residues before the CDR3 end, the germline J gene is used to fill in that end. The chain combines TRBV5-1 with TRBJ2-5, with D possibly matching TRBD1 (5 bases). This CDR3 has 17 amino acids. Trimming shortened V by 5 bases and J by 7 bases, and 27 bases separated the two germline ends. Germline lookup yields CDR1 SGHRS and CDR2 YFSETQ. CDR3 DNA, as far as it was read: TGCGCCAGCAGACGCCCTACCGGGCCCGGCAGGGTAAGGACC. Protein product: CASRRPTGPGRVRT. The CDR3 in full is CASRRPTGPGRVRTQYF.